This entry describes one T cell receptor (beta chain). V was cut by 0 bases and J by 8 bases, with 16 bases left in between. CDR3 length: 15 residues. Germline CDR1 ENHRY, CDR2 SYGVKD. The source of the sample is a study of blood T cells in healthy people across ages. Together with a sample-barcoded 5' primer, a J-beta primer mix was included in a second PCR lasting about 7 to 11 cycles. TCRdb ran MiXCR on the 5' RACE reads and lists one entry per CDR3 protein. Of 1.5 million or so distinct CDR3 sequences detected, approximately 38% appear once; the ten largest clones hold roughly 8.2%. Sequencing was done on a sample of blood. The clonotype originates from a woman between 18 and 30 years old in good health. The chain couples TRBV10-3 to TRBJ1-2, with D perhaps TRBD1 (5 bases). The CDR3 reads CAISESNRARGGYTF. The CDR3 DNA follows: TGTGCCATCAGTGAGTCGAACCGGGCGAGGGGAGGCTACACCTTC.